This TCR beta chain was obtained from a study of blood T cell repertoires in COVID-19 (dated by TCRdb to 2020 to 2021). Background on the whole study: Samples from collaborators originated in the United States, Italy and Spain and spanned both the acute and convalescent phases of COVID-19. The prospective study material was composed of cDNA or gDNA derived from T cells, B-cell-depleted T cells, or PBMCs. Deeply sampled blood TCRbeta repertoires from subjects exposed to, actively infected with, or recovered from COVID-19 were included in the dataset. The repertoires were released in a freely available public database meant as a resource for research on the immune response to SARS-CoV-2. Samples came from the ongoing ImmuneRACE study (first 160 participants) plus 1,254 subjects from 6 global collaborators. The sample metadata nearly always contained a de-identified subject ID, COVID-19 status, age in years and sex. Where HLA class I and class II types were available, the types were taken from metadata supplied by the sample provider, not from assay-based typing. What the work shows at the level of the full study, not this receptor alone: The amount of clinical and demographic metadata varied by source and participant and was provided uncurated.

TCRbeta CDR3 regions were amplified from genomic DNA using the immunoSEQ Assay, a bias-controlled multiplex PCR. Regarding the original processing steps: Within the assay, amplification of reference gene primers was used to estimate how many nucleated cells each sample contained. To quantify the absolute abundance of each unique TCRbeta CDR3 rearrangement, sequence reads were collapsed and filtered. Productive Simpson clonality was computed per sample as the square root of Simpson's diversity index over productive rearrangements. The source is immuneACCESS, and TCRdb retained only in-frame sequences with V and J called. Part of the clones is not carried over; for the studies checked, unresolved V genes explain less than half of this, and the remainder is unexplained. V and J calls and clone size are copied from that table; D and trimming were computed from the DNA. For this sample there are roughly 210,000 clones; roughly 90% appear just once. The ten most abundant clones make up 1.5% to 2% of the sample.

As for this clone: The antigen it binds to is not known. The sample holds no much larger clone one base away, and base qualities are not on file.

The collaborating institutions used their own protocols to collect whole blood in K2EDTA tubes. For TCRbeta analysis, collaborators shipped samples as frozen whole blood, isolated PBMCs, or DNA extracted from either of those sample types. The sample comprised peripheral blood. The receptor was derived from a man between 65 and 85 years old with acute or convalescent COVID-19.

CDR3 loop: CATSDLGTSGTGELFF. DNA sequence: TGTGCCACCAGTGATTTGGGGACTAGCGGCACCGGGGAGCTGTTTTTT. The chain employs TRBV24-1 and TRBJ2-2; 11 junctional bases match TRBD2. At the junction V is shortened by 0 bases and J by 4 bases; bases outside the gene matches: 0. Its CDR3 holds 16 amino acids, cysteine through phenylalanine. Only CDR3 DNA remains: 48 bases, in frame from the first base. CDR1 KGHDR and CDR2 SFDVKD are derived from the germline V gene.